Each of the 16 T cell receptor beta chains below was sequenced from the same sample in a study of T cells in Graves' hyperthyroidism and ophthalmopathy. Researchers took RNA transcripts and amplified the TCR beta CDR3 regions from them. The HTBI primer set drove a first-round RT-PCR of the TCR CDR3. One entry per CDR3 protein, called by TCRdb with MiXCR from the multiplex PCR reads. The repertoire holds 200,000 to 250,000 distinct CDR3 sequences, with almost 25% as singletons. The source material was blood. All receptors derive from a woman aged 40 to 50 with Graves' ophthalmopathy.

V is TRBV28 and J is TRBJ2-2, with D uncertain. Germline V gene sequence: CDR1 MDHEN, CDR2 SYDVKM. The CDR3 consists of 15 residues. V was pared by 6 bases and J by 0 bases, with 11 bases between. CDR3 bases: TGTGCCAGCAGCCGCAGGCAGACGAACACCGGGGAGCTGTTTTTT. Translating gives CASSRRQTNTGELFF.

In this sample, this clonotype turned up a few times. The chain is built from TRBV30 and TRBJ2-7, with D maybe TRBD1 (6 bases). The germline gives CDR1 GTSNPN, CDR2 SVGIG (reference sequence). Trimming left V 0 bases short and J 6 bases short, with 21 bases between. The CDR3 runs 16 residues. CDR3 in DNA: TGTGCCTGGAGTGTACGTCCGGACAGCCGAGGGGGCGAGCAGTACTTC. It is translated as CAWSVRPDSRGGEQYF.

As DNA, the CDR3 is TGTGCCAGCGCGACAAATCAAGAGACCCAGTACTTC. It codes for CASATNQETQYF. This chain uses TRBV11-2 with TRBJ2-5; D uncertain. This CDR3 spans 12 amino acids. Trimming stripped 8 bases from V and 2 bases from J, with 9 bases between. The V gene's germline CDR1 is SGHAT and CDR2 FQNNGV.

This clonotype showed up many times. The chain joins TRBV6-5 to TRBJ1-3, with no clear D. Per germline, CDR1 MNHEY and CDR2 SVGAGI. The CDR3 totals 15 residues. Trimming stripped 0 bases from V and 0 bases from J, with 6 bases between. CDR3 nucleotides: TGTGCCAGCAGTTACTCCCACAGCTCTGGAAACACCATATATTTT. It is translated as CASSYSHSSGNTIYF.

Ten or more counts support this clonotype. The rearrangement links TRBV5-1 to TRBJ1-1; D is possibly TRBD1 (5 bases). The CDR3 is 14 amino acids. V lost 4 bases and J lost 6, with 16 bases in between. In germline, CDR1 is SGHRS, CDR2 YFSETQ. The CDR3 is CASSRDFIPAEAFF. The CDR3 DNA sequence: TGCGCCAGCAGCCGGGACTTCATCCCCGCTGAAGCTTTCTTT.

This clonotype has at least ten counts. This chain connects TRBV11-1 to TRBJ2-5; either TRBD1 or TRBD2 may supply D (6 bases each). This CDR3 is 15 amino acids long. Trimming cost V 4 bases and J 3 bases, with 15 bases left between them. The germline CDR1 and CDR2 sequences are SGHAT and FQDESV (reference sequence). The CDR3 bases are TGTGCCAGCAGCTCGGGGGCCGTGGTGGAAGAGACCCAGTACTTC. The encoded protein is CASSSGAVVEETQYF.

This clonotype was detected ten times or more. The CDR3 bases are TGTGCCAGCAGTTGGACTAGCTCCTACGAGCAGTACTTC. This translates into CASSWTSSYEQYF. The rearrangement links TRBV5-5 to TRBJ2-7; TRBD2 agrees at 7 bases. The CDR3 runs 13 residues. CDR1 is SGHKS and CDR2 is YYEKEE in the germline V gene (reference sequence). V was pared by 5 bases and J by 0 bases, with 2 bases of the junction left unmatched.

The chain joins TRBV9 to TRBJ2-5, with 8 bases fitting TRBD2. The CDR3 runs to 16 residues. CDR1 and CDR2 from the germline V gene are SGDLS and YYNGEE. V lost 4 bases to trimming and J lost 5 bases; unmatched junction nucleotides: 13. The CDR3 coding sequence is TGTGCCAGCAGCTTCGGACTAGCTAGTGTTGAGGAGACCCAGTACTTC. The encoded protein is CASSFGLASVEETQYF.

This clonotype came up many times. The chain links TRBV20-1 to TRBJ2-1; TRBD2 agrees at 8 bases. CDR3 length equals 14 residues. V dropped 6 bases and J dropped 1; count of bases not matched to a gene: 5. Germline CDR1 reads DFQATT; CDR2 reads SNEGSKA (reference sequence). The CDR3 is CSAPRLASYNEQFF. CDR3 bases: TGCAGTGCCCCAAGACTAGCGTCCTACAATGAGCAGTTCTTC.

The chain has TRBV6-2 or TRBV6-3 and TRBJ2-5; D gene ambiguous. CDR1 MNHEY and CDR2 SVGEGT come from the germline V gene. The CDR3 runs to 13 residues. The V end lost 3 bases, the J end lost 2 bases, and 7 bases lay between the germline ends. The CDR3 nucleotides read TGTGCCAGCAGTTATTCCTATCAAGAGACCCAGTACTTC. Its translation: CASSYSYQETQYF.

This clonotype was seen once. The chain links TRBV19 to TRBJ1-1, with D perhaps matching TRBD1 (6 bases). V lost 5 bases and J 0 bases, leaving 19 bases between the germline ends. The CDR3 length is 17 residues. Germline values: CDR1 LNHDA, CDR2 SQIVND (reference sequence). CDR3 in DNA: TGTGCCAGTAGTCTTATTCCCTCGGCAGGGGTGAACACTGAAGCTTTCTTT. Protein sequence: CASSLIPSAGVNTEAFF.

The genes are TRBV11-2 and TRBJ2-7, with 7 nucleotides matching TRBD2. Losses at the gene ends were 5 bases for V and 7 bases for J; bases not matched to a gene: 17. This CDR3 has 16 residues. CDR1 is SGHAT and CDR2 is FQNNGV in the germline V gene. In DNA, the CDR3 is TGTGCCAGCAGCCCCCTTTTAGGCGGGAGCGGCGGGGAGCAGTACTTC. Residues: CASSPLLGGSGGEQYF.

A remark on this clonotype: The CDR3 end shows no conserved phenylalanine or tryptophan, and so a read error is likely. The chain links TRBV15 to TRBJ1-2; a possible D gene is TRBD1 (5 bases). Germline V gene lookup returns CDR1 LNHNV and CDR2 YYDKDF (reference sequence). The CDR3 length is 12 residues. The ends were cut back, 10 bases at V and 3 bases at J, with 12 bases in the middle. The CDR3: CAISSGYYGYTI. DNA for the CDR3: TGTGCCATCAGTTCAGGGTACTATGGCTACACCATC.

This clonotype has ten or more counts. The chain is built from TRBV25-1 and TRBJ2-5; D call uncertain. Germline CDR1 and CDR2: MGHDK and SYGVNS. This CDR3 is 12 amino acids long. V lost 4 bases to trimming and J lost 2 bases, with 5 bases between them. CDR3 sequence: CASSVHQETQYF. DNA for the CDR3: TGTGCCAGCAGTGTACATCAAGAGACCCAGTACTTC.

This clonotype was counted many times. This rearrangement joins TRBV28 to TRBJ2-5, with unresolved D. Deletions cut 3 bases from V and 7 bases from J, with 9 bases between. Germline V gene lookup returns CDR1 MDHEN and CDR2 SYDVKM. The CDR3 runs to 12 residues. In nucleotides, the CDR3 is TGTGCCAGCAGTTTCGGGTCGGGGACCCAGTACTTC. Translated: CASSFGSGTQYF.

The table lists this clonotype with many counts. The V and J genes are TRBV2 and TRBJ1-2; 7 bases agree with TRBD1. The V segment lost 8 bases and the J segment 6 bases; nucleotides outside the gene matches: 15. The CDR3 runs to 15 residues. CDR1 is SNHLY, CDR2 FYNNEI, per germline. The CDR3 sequence: CASGPSRGRKDGYTF. The CDR3 DNA follows: TGTGCCAGCGGTCCTTCAAGGGGGCGGAAGGATGGCTACACCTTC.